A selection of T cell receptor beta chains follows, all from one sample in a study of OX40 agonist ivuxolimab in advanced cancers. TCRdb keeps only in-frame clones here, not all; method: immunoSEQ multiplex PCR. The sample shows about 36,000 clones, 80% to 85% of them seen only once. Sequences were derived from CD4+ or CD8+ T cells sorted from blood, sampled in a trial of the OX40 agonist ivuxolimab. These receptors were obtained from an adult with an advanced solid tumor such as melanoma, head and neck, liver or kidney cancer. Both conserved end residues are part of each CDR3.

CDR3aa	v_gene	j_gene
CASSLVVAAGELFF	TRBV5-1	TRBJ2-2
CASRPPRDTGELFF	TRBV6-1	TRBJ2-2
CASSPPGLRTGELFF	TRBV7-2	TRBJ2-2
CASSSTLTSGSYNEQFF	TRBV5-6	TRBJ2-1
CASSLSQGVRVTQYF	TRBV28	TRBJ2-5
CASSWDLTRGGEQYF	TRBV7-9	TRBJ2-7
CASSLGDRRTDTQYF	TRBV6-5	TRBJ2-3
CASSPPGDQPQHF	TRBV28	TRBJ1-5
CASSLAWGDTQYF	TRBV7-2	TRBJ2-3
CASSLATPQETQYF	TRBV5-5	TRBJ2-5
CASSSEGYRSQPQHF	TRBV27	TRBJ1-5
CASSPDQGSWRNQPQHF	TRBV7-2	TRBJ1-5
CASSEGWTGRVYGYTF	TRBV6-1	TRBJ1-2
CASSSEGQPQHF	TRBV18	TRBJ1-5